The rows below give T cell receptor beta chains drawn from one sample of a study of T cell repertoires in cytomegalovirus infection. TCRdb reanalysed the reads using MiXCR and keeps one entry per CDR3 protein. This sample has 300,000 to 450,000 distinct CDR3 sequences, with roughly 20% found just once. Sequences were obtained from PBMCs. The origin of the receptors is a human donor in good health (CMV status not recorded). Some clones in this sample may be carry-over from other donors' samples. Both conserved end residues are part of each CDR3. A D gene is named only where the DNA matches it firmly. Size is stated for part of the rows, as once, few or many counts, or as a class when the clone is expanded.

V	size	D	J	DNA	CDR3
TRBV10-2	few	NA	TRBJ1-6	TGCGCCAGCAGTGGGCCGGACTCACCCCTCCACTTT	CASSGPDSPLHF
TRBV29-1	NA	NA	TRBJ2-5	TGCAGCGTTTCAGCATTCCAAGAGACCCAGTACTTC	CSVSAFQETQYF
TRBV6-2/TRBV6-3	NA	NA	TRBJ1-2	TGTGCCAGCGAACAAATCCAAGGACAGCTTTCTAACTATGGCTACACCTTC	CASEQIQGQLSNYGYTF
TRBV10-3	few	NA	TRBJ1-5	TGTGCCATCGAATCCGGGACCGGGGAGCCCCAGCATTTT	CAIESGTGEPQHF
TRBV7-8	many	NA	TRBJ1-5	TGTGCCAGCAGCTTCACGGCCAACGCCTATCAGCCCCAGCATTTT	CASSFTANAYQPQHF
TRBV15	NA	NA	TRBJ2-4	TGTGCCACCAGCAGAGATACGGGCTTTAGCGGCAAAAACATTCAGTACTTC	CATSRDTGFSGKNIQYF
TRBV6-5	NA	NA	TRBJ1-2	TGTGCCAGCGGCCAGAGGGAAGACCGAGCCCCGCGGTACGGCTACACCTTC	CASGQREDRAPRYGYTF
TRBV7-9	many	NA	TRBJ2-1	TGTGCCAGCAGCTTCTTCCGGGACGCCAGATACAATGAGCAGTTCTTC	CASSFFRDARYNEQFF
TRBV15	few	NA	TRBJ2-1	TGTGCCACCAGCAGAGGAATTAGCGGAAACAATGAGCAGTTCTTC	CATSRGISGNNEQFF
TRBV7-2	many	NA	TRBJ1-6	TGTGCCAGCAGCCCCGACTATAATTCACCCCTCCACTTT	CASSPDYNSPLHF
TRBV10-3	many	NA	TRBJ2-1	TGTGCCATCAGTGAGCCAAGGGGGGGGTACAATGAGCAGTTCTTC	CAISEPRGGYNEQFF
TRBV28	NA	TRBD1	TRBJ2-1	TGTGCCAGCACCTTGCGGGACAGGAAATACAATGAGCAGTTCTTC	CASTLRDRKYNEQFF
TRBV6-1	few	NA	TRBJ1-5	TGTGCCAGCAGTTATTCTAGAGCTAGCAATCAGCCCCAGCATTTT	CASSYSRASNQPQHF
TRBV7-9	many	NA	TRBJ2-7	TGTGCCAGCAGCTTAGAGGGGGACGAGCAGTACTTC	CASSLEGDEQYF
TRBV28	few	NA	TRBJ1-2	TGTGCCAGCAGGCCCGATGAAATGGAGGGCTACACCTTC	CASRPDEMEGYTF
TRBV20-1	NA	NA	TRBJ2-5	TGCAGTGCAACCTCCTATGCGACCCAGTACTTC	CSATSYATQYF
TRBV28	NA	NA	TRBJ1-6	TGTGCCAGCAGACTGCGGTTGCGGTCACCCCTCCACTTT	CASRLRLRSPLHF
TRBV6-1	NA	NA	TRBJ1-5	TGTGCCAGCAGTGACGGGGGGGTTAATCAGCCCCAGCATTTT	CASSDGGVNQPQHF
TRBV2	NA	NA	TRBJ1-5	TGTGCCAGCAAAGGGAATAGCAATCAGCCCCAGCATTTT	CASKGNSNQPQHF
TRBV6-2/TRBV6-3	NA	NA	TRBJ2-6	TGTGCCAGCAGTAACGCAGGTATTTGGGGGATCTCTGGGGCCAACGTCCTGACTTTC	CASSNAGIWGISGANVLTF
TRBV10-3	few	TRBD1	TRBJ1-2	TGTGCCATCAGTGAGTCGGAGGACAGGGTTGGCTACACCTTC	CAISESEDRVGYTF
TRBV4-2	few	NA	TRBJ1-3	TGTGCCAGCAGCCAGGACATCACAGGGCGGGACACCATATATTTT	CASSQDITGRDTIYF
TRBV4-1	NA	NA	TRBJ2-7	TGCGCCAGCAGCCATTTGCAGGGCCGCTCCTACGAGCAGTACTTC	CASSHLQGRSYEQYF
TRBV6-1	few	TRBD2	TRBJ2-3	TGTGCCACCCATAGACTAGCGGGAGAGTTATACACAGATACGCAGTATTTT	CATHRLAGELYTDTQYF
TRBV20-1	many	TRBD1	TRBJ1-3	TGCAGTGCTAGAGATCCCGGACAGGGGCTACACTCTGGAAACACCATATATTTT	CSARDPGQGLHSGNTIYF
TRBV7-2	many	TRBD2	TRBJ2-3	TGTGCCAGCAGCTTAGAGGGCCTAGCGGCGACAGATACGCAGTATTTT	CASSLEGLAATDTQYF
TRBV2	few	NA	TRBJ2-1	TGTGCCAGCAGTCCCCGACAGAGACCTCTAAATGAGCAGTTCTTC	CASSPRQRPLNEQFF
TRBV7-2	many	NA	TRBJ1-4	TGTGCCAGCAGCTTAATGGGGTCCAGGAATGAAAAACTGTTTTTT	CASSLMGSRNEKLFF
TRBV7-6	many	NA	TRBJ2-7	TGTGCCAGCAGCGGCACAGGGTCCCACGAGCAGTACTTC	CASSGTGSHEQYF
TRBV7-9	many	TRBD2	TRBJ2-1	TGTGCCAGCAGCCAGATCTCAACTAGCGGCGAGCAGTTCTTC	CASSQISTSGEQFF
TRBV12-3/TRBV12-4	few	TRBD1	TRBJ1-5	TGTGCCAGCAGTTGGGGACAGGCCCTCAATCAGCCCCAGCATTTT	CASSWGQALNQPQHF
TRBV28	NA	TRBD2	TRBJ2-3	TGTGCCAGCAGTCAGGAGCGGGGGTTCACAGATACGCAGTATTTT	CASSQERGFTDTQYF
TRBV7-2	many	NA	TRBJ2-3	TGTGCCAGCAGCCCGCGCGGAGATACGCAGTATTTT	CASSPRGDTQYF
TRBV20-1	NA	NA	TRBJ1-2	TGCAGTGCACCCCGGGACGTCAACTATGGCTACACCTTC	CSAPRDVNYGYTF
TRBV7-8	many	NA	TRBJ2-1	TGTGCCAGCAGCTTAAATAGAGGGGGGGCTGGAGAGCAGTTCTTC	CASSLNRGGAGEQFF
TRBV5-5	few	NA	TRBJ2-1	TGTGCCAGCAGCTCGGGGCAGAGCTCCTACAATGAGCAGTTCTTC	CASSSGQSSYNEQFF
TRBV7-6	NA	TRBD2	TRBJ2-1	TGTGCCAGCAGCCCAACTACCGGGACTAGTGGCAATGAGCAGTTCTTC	CASSPTTGTSGNEQFF
TRBV7-9	NA	TRBD1	TRBJ2-6	TGTGCCAGCATCACGGGACAGGGGAACTCCGGGGCCAACGTCCTGACTTTC	CASITGQGNSGANVLTF
TRBV9	few	NA	TRBJ2-3	TGTGCCAGCAGCGTGTGGAGGGCGGATACGCAGTATTTT	CASSVWRADTQYF
TRBV12-3/TRBV12-4	few	NA	TRBJ2-3	TGTGCCAGCAGTCCTCAGGCGGATACGCAGTATTTT	CASSPQADTQYF
TRBV28	few	NA	TRBJ1-1	TGTGCCAGCAGTATCAGGGGAGGGGCTTTCTTT	CASSIRGGAFF
TRBV19	few	TRBD1	TRBJ1-4	TGTGCCAGTAATGACAGGGGGCAACCGAGTGAAAAACTGTTTTTT	CASNDRGQPSEKLFF
TRBV7-2	many	NA	TRBJ1-1	TGTGCCAGCAGCTCTACTTGGCCTGAAGCTTTCTTT	CASSSTWPEAFF
TRBV24-1	few	NA	TRBJ1-5	TGTGCCACCAGTGTAGGGAATAGCAATCAGCCCCAGCATTTT	CATSVGNSNQPQHF
TRBV19	many	NA	TRBJ1-1	TGTGCCAGTAGAAGGCCAATGAACACTGAAGCTTTCTTT	CASRRPMNTEAFF
TRBV12-3/TRBV12-4	NA	NA	TRBJ2-3	TGTGCCAGCAGTTTTTCCTTCTCGGGTACGCAGTATTTT	CASSFSFSGTQYF
TRBV11-2	NA	NA	TRBJ2-7	TGTGCCAGCAGCTTAGCCCCGGGACTCAACTACGAGCAGTACTTC	CASSLAPGLNYEQYF
TRBV7-2	many	NA	TRBJ2-3	TGTGCCAGCAGCCGAGGTTGGGGCAACACAGATACGCAGTATTTT	CASSRGWGNTDTQYF
TRBV7-2	many	NA	TRBJ2-3	TGTGCCAGCAGCTCGGGTCTTTGGGATACGCAGTATTTT	CASSSGLWDTQYF
TRBV11-2	few	TRBD1	TRBJ1-5	TGTGCCAGCAGCTTGACAGGGAGGGATCAGCCCCAGCATTTT	CASSLTGRDQPQHF